This T cell receptor beta chain was documented in a study of T-cell memory formation after mild COVID-19. TCRdb analysed the 5' RACE reads with MiXCR anew, one entry per CDR3 protein. The data show more than 450,000 distinct CDR3 sequences, roughly 18% seen once. V dropped 0 bases and J dropped 7 bases, with 14 bases sitting between them. This CDR3 is built from 15 residues. Germline CDR1 is MGHRA and CDR2 is YSYEKL. This clonotype appeared many times. This rearrangement joins TRBV4-1 to TRBJ2-3; tentatively, D is TRBD2 (6 bases). Sequencing was performed on PBMCs or a T cell subset sorted from them (not recorded which). The sequence came from an adult woman who had mild COVID-19 (a few samples of this study predate the infection). Cell type and time point are not known. The CDR3, as DNA: TGCGCCAGCAGCCAAGAAGCCTTGCTAGCGAATACGCAGTATTTT. Translated, it gives CASSQEALLANTQYF.